Each of the 2 T cell receptor beta chains below was sequenced from the same sample in a study of blood T cell repertoires in COVID-19. Libraries were prepared by immunoSEQ multiplex PCR; TCRdb keeps only in-frame clonotypes and omits some of them. The sample lists roughly 45,000 clones; about four fifths were seen once. Sequencing was performed on peripheral blood. All receptors come from a man aged 50 to 59 with active COVID-19.

This chain joins TRBV10-3 and TRBJ2-5, with TRBD2 identical over 8 bases. Germline CDR1 ENHRY, CDR2 SYGVKD. CDR3 length equals 16 residues. V was pared by 3 bases and J by 5 bases, with 11 bases of the junction left unmatched. CDR3 in DNA: TGTGCCATCAGTGAACCCGGGATAGCGGGGTTTGAGACCCAGTACTTC. Residues: CAISEPGIAGFETQYF.

V usage is TRBV2 and J usage is TRBJ1-5, with 8 bases fitting TRBD1. Germline V gene data show CDR1 as SNHLY and CDR2 as FYNNEI. V gave up 5 bases and J gave up 4 bases; unmatched junction bases: 4. The CDR3 spans 14 residues. CDR3 sequence: CASSRTGRNQPQHF. The CDR3 DNA sequence: TGTGCCAGCAGTCGGACAGGGAGGAATCAGCCCCAGCATTTT.